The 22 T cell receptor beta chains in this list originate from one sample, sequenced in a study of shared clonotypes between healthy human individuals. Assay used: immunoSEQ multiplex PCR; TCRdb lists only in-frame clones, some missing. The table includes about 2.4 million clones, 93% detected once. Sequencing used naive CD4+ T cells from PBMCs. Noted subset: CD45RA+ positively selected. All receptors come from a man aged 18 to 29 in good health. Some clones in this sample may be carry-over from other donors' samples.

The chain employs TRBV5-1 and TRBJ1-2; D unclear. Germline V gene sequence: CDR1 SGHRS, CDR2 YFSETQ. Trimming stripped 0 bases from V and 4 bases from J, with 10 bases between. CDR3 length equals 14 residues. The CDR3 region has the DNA TGCGCCAGCAGCTTGGGTCCCCAGTCCTATGGCTACACCTTC. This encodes CASSLGPQSYGYTF. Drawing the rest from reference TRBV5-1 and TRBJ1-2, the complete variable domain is KAGVTQTPRYLIKTRGQQVTLSCSPISGHRSVSWYQQTPGQGLQFLFEYFSETQRNKGNFPGRFSGRQFSNSRSEMNVSTLELGDSALYLCASSLGPQSYGYTFGSGTRLTVV.

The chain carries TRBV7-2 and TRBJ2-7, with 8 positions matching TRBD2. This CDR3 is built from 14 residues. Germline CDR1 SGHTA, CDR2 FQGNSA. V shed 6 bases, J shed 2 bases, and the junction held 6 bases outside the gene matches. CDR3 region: CASRPRGGTYEQYF. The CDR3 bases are TGTGCCAGCAGGCCGCGCGGGGGGACCTACGAGCAGTACTTC.

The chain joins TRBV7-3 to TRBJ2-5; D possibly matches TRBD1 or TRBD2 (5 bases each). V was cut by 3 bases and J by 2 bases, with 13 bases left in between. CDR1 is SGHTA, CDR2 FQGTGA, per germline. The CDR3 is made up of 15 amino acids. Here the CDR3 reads CASSLLAGAQETQYF. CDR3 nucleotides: TGTGCCAGCAGCTTGTTGGCCGGGGCGCAAGAGACCCAGTACTTC.

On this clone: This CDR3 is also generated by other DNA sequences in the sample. Here the CDR3 DNA reads TGCGCCAGCAGCCGAGGGACCGGAGAAACCTACGAGCAGTACTTC. Its translation: CASSRGTGETYEQYF. The rearrangement joins TRBV5-1 to TRBJ2-7; TRBD1 or TRBD2 may be the D gene (5 bases each). Trimming shortened V by 4 bases and J by 2 bases, and 16 bases separated the two germline ends. The CDR3 runs to 15 residues. Per the germline V gene, CDR1 is SGHRS and CDR2 is YFSETQ.

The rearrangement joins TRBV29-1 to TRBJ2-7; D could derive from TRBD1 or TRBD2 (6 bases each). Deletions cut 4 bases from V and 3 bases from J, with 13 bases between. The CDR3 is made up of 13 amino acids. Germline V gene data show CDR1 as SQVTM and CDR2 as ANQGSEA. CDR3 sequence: CSVGGTSNYEQYF. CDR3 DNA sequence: TGCAGCGTTGGCGGGACATCCAACTACGAGCAGTACTTC.

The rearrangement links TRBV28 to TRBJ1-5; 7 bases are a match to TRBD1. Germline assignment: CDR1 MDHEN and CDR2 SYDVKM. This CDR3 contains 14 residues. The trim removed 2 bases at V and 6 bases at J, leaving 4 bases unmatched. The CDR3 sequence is CASSLAGGSQPQHF. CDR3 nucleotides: TGTGCCAGCAGTTTAGCAGGGGGTAGTCAGCCCCAGCATTTT.

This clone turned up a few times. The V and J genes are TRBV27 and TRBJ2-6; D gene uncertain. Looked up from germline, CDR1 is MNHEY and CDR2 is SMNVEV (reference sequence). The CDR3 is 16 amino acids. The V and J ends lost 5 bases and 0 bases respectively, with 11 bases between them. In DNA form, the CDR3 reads TGTGCCAGCAGTCCCCTATCGGGCTCTGGGGCCAACGTCCTGACTTTC. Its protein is CASSPLSGSGANVLTF.

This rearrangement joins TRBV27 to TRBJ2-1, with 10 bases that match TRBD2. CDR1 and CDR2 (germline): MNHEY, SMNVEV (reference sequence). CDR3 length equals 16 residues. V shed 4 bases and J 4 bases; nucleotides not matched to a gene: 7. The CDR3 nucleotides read TGTGCCAGCAGTTCCCATAGCGGGAGGTCTTACAATGAGCAGTTCTTC. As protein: CASSSHSGRSYNEQFF.

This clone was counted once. Here the CDR3 reads CASSLRAGRRSYTF. DNA of the CDR3: TGTGCCAGCAGTTTAAGGGCAGGGAGGAGGAGCTACACCTTC. This chain links TRBV28 with TRBJ1-2, with D possibly TRBD1 on 5 matching bases. Germline loops: CDR1 MDHEN, CDR2 SYDVKM. CDR3 length: 14 residues. V lost 2 bases, J lost 9 bases, and 16 bases lay in between.

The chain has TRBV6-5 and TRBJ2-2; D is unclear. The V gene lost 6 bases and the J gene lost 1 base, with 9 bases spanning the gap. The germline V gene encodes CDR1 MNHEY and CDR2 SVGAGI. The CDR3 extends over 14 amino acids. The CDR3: CASSQTGNTGELFF. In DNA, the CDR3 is TGTGCCAGCAGCCAAACGGGGAACACCGGGGAGCTGTTTTTT.

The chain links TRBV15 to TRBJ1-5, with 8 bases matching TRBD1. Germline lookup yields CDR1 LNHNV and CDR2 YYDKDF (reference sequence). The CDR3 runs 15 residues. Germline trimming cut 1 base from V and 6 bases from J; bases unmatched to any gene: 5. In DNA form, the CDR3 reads TGTGCCACCAGCAGAGGGGCAGGGGGCTTTCAGCCCCAGCATTTT. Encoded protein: CATSRGAGGFQPQHF.

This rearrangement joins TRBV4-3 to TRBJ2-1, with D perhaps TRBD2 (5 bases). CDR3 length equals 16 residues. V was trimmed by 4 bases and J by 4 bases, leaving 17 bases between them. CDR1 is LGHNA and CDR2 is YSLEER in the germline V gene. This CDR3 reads CASSLRVGVTYNEQFF. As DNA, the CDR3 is TGCGCCAGCAGCCTCCGGGTCGGGGTCACTTACAATGAGCAGTTCTTC.

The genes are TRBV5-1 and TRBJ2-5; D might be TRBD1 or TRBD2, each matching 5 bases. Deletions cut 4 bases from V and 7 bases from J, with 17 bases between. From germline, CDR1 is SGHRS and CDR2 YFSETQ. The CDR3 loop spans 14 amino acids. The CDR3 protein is CASSLDTGRGTQYF. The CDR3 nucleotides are TGCGCCAGCAGCCTGGATACAGGCCGGGGGACCCAGTACTTC.

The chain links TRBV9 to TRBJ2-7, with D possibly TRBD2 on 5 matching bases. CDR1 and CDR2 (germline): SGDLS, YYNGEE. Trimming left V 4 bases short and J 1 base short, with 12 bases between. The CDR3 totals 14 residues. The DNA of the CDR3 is TGTGCCAGCAGCCCGAGGGCTACGTCCTACGAGCAGTACTTC. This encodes CASSPRATSYEQYF. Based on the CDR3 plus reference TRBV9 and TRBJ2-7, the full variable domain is DSGVTQTPKHLITATGQRVTLRCSPRSGDLSVYWYQQSLDQGLQFLIQYYNGEERAKGNILERFSAQQFPDLHSELNLSSLELGDSALYFCASSPRATSYEQYFGPGTRLTVT.

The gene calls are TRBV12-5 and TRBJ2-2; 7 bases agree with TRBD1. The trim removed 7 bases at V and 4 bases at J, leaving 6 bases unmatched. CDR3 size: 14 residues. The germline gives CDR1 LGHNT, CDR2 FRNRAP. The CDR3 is CASALGQTTGELFF. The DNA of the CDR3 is TGTGCTAGTGCCCTGGGACAGACCACCGGGGAGCTGTTTTTT.

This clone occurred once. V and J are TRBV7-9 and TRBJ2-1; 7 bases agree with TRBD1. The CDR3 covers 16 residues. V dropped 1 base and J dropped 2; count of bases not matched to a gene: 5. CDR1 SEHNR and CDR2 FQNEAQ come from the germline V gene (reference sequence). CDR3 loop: CASSLGTGLTYNEQFF. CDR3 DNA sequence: TGTGCCAGCAGCTTAGGGACAGGCCTTACCTACAATGAGCAGTTCTTC.

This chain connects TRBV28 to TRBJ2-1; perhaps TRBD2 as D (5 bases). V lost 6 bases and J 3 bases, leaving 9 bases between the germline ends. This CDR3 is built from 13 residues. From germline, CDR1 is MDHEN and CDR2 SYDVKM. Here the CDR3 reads CASREGLYNEQFF. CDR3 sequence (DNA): TGTGCCAGCAGAGAGGGCCTCTACAATGAGCAGTTCTTC.

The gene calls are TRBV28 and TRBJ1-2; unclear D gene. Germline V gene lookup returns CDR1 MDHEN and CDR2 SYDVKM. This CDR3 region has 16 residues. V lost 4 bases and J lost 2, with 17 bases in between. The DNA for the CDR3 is TGTGCCAGCAGTTCCCGGCCAGCGCAGGCAAACTATGGCTACACCTTC. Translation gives CASSSRPAQANYGYTF.

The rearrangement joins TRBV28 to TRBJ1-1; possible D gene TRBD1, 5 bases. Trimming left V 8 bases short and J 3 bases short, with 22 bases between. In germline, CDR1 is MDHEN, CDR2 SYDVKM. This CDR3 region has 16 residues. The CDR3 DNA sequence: TGTGCCAGCTCTTCAGTCTGGGGCGGCTTCCACACTGAAGCTTTCTTT. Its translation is CASSSVWGGFHTEAFF.

Here the CDR3 DNA reads TGTGCCAGCAGCTTTGCTAGCGGAGGGACCGGGGAGCTGTTTTTT. Protein product: CASSFASGGTGELFF. This rearrangement joins TRBV7-2 to TRBJ2-2, with 7 positions matching TRBD2. The CDR3 sequence is 15 residues long. Germline CDR1 SGHTA, CDR2 FQGNSA. V was clipped by 3 bases and J by 5 bases; unmatched bases: 6.

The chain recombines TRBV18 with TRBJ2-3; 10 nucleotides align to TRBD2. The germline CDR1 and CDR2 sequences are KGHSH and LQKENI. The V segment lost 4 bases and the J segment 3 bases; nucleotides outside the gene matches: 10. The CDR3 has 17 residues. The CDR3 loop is CASSRLASGSRTDTQYF. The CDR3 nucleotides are TGTGCCAGCTCACGTTTGGCTAGCGGGAGTAGGACAGATACGCAGTATTTT.

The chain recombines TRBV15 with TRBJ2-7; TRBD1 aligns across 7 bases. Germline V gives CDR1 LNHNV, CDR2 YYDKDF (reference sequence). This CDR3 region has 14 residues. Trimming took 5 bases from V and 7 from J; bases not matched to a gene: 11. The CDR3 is CATSWVTGLGEQYF. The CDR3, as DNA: TGTGCCACCAGCTGGGTGACAGGGCTCGGGGAGCAGTACTTC. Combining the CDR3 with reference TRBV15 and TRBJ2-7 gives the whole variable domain DAMVIQNPRYQVTQFGKPVTLSCSQTLNHNVMYWYQQKSSQAPKLLFHYYDKDFNNEADTPDNFQSRRPNTSFCFLDIRSPGLGDTAMYLCATSWVTGLGEQYFGPGTRLTVT.